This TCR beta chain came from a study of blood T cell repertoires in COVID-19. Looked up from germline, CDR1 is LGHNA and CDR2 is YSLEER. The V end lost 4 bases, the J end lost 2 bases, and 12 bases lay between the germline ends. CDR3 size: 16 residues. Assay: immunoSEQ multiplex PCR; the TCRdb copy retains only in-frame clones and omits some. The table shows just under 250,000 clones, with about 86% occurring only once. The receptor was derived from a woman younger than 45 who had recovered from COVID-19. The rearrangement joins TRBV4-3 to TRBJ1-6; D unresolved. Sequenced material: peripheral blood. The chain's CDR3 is CASSRGGEPYNSPLHF. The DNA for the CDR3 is TGCGCCAGCAGCCGCGGTGGGGAGCCCTATAATTCACCCCTCCACTTT.